This T cell receptor beta chain emerged from a study of breast tumors, draining lymph nodes, adjacent tissues. Germline V gene lookup returns CDR1 LGHNA and CDR2 YNFKEQ. The CDR3 has 16 amino acids. V lost 4 bases and J 1 base, leaving 16 bases between the germline ends. Regarding this clonotype: What it binds is not known.

Study-wide results and limits: The data were judged consistent with most tumor T cells coming from lymph node and expanding in tumor.

TCRdb fed the multiplex PCR reads into MiXCR, producing one record per CDR3 protein. The table lists fewer than 15,000 distinct CDR3 sequences, 62% of them singletons. The TCR was taken from a female donor with breast cancer. Some clones in this sample may be carry-over from other donors' samples. The chain joins TRBV4-2 to TRBJ1-1, with D hard to call. Specimen: tumor-adjacent breast tissue. The DNA for the CDR3 is TGTGCCAGCAGCCCTGGGAGGCAGATGAAGAACACTGAAGCTTTCTTT. The encoded protein is CASSPGRQMKNTEAFF.